This record covers a single T cell receptor (beta chain). Authors' data handling: Reference gene primer amplification in the assay estimated nucleated cell counts. Clones were read by immunoSEQ multiplex PCR, and TCRdb kept only the in-frame ones, dropping some. V, J and clone size are those of that table, while D and trimming were read from the DNA. This repertoire shows about 140,000 clones, approximately 78% found once; its top ten account for roughly 4%. The CDR3 is 13 amino acids. V gave up 4 bases and J gave up 8 bases; unmatched junction bases: 7. Germline V gene sequence: CDR1 MDHEN, CDR2 SYDVKM. The data were obtained in a study of blood T cell repertoires in COVID-19. Study-level background: Donors in the United States, Italy and Spain gave samples during acute or convalescent COVID-19. In each case, the material was cDNA or gDNA derived from T cells, B-cell-depleted T cells, or PBMCs.

This TCR was sampled from a woman aged 80 or older with acute or convalescent COVID-19. The specimen was peripheral blood. The V and J genes are TRBV28 and TRBJ1-2; 7 nucleotides line up with TRBD1. This CDR3 reads CASSSGQATGYTF. CDR3 sequence (DNA): TGTGCCAGCAGTTCAGGACAGGCCACCGGCTACACCTTC.